A selection of T cell receptor beta chains follows, all from one sample in a study of cytomegalovirus exposure and HLA in healthy donors. Clones were sequenced by immunoSEQ multiplex PCR, and TCRdb holds only the in-frame ones, with some missing. This sample yields about 220,000 clones, of which approximately 80% are seen a single time; 11% to 15% belongs to the top ten. The material sequenced was PBMCs. The source is a woman in her thirties in good health and CMV-seropositive. CDR3s include the opening cysteine and the closing phenylalanine or tryptophan. Each record gives: J gene, D gene, clone size, V gene, CDR3 DNA, CDR3 protein. A D gene is named only where the DNA matches it firmly. Part of the rows lack a size; the others show once, few, many or a class for expanded clones.

j_gene: TRBJ2-7; d_gene: NA; abundance: NA; v_gene: TRBV7-2; CDR3nt: TGTGCCAGCAGCTTAGACGGGGGGCTTGGGTACGAGCAGTACTTC; CDR3aa: CASSLDGGLGYEQYF
j_gene: TRBJ2-1; d_gene: TRBD2; abundance: NA; v_gene: TRBV5-1; CDR3nt: TGCGCCAGCAGCTTGGCTACTAGCGGACCCTACAATGAGCAGTTCTTC; CDR3aa: CASSLATSGPYNEQFF
j_gene: TRBJ1-4; d_gene: NA; abundance: NA; v_gene: TRBV15; CDR3nt: TGTGCCACCAGCAGAGGTGACAATAATGAAAAACTGTTTTTT; CDR3aa: CATSRGDNNEKLFF
j_gene: TRBJ2-7; d_gene: NA; abundance: NA; v_gene: TRBV4-3; CDR3nt: TGCGCCAGCAGCCAAGGCACTATGGACGAGCAGTACTTC; CDR3aa: CASSQGTMDEQYF
j_gene: TRBJ2-3; d_gene: NA; abundance: NA; v_gene: TRBV6-4; CDR3nt: TGTGCCAGCAGTGAAAGGGTCACAGATACGCAGTATTTT; CDR3aa: CASSERVTDTQYF
j_gene: TRBJ2-6; d_gene: NA; abundance: once; v_gene: TRBV5-4; CDR3nt: TGTGCCAGCAGCTTGGCCTCTGGCCTCGGGGCCAACGTCCTGACTTTC; CDR3aa: CASSLASGLGANVLTF
j_gene: TRBJ1-1; d_gene: TRBD1; abundance: NA; v_gene: TRBV19; CDR3nt: TGTGCCAGTAAAACAGGGGGCACTGAAGCTTTCTTT; CDR3aa: CASKTGGTEAFF
j_gene: TRBJ1-5; d_gene: TRBD1; abundance: NA; v_gene: TRBV29-1; CDR3nt: TGCAGCGTACTTGGGACAGAGAATCAGCCCCAGCATTTT; CDR3aa: CSVLGTENQPQHF
j_gene: TRBJ2-7; d_gene: TRBD1; abundance: NA; v_gene: TRBV28; CDR3nt: TGTGCCAGCACCTCCGGACAGGGCCACGAGCAGTACTTC; CDR3aa: CASTSGQGHEQYF
j_gene: TRBJ1-1; d_gene: NA; abundance: NA; v_gene: TRBV2; CDR3nt: TGTGCCAGACCAACCGGGACACCGAACACTGAAGCTTTCTTT; CDR3aa: CARPTGTPNTEAFF
j_gene: TRBJ2-1; d_gene: TRBD2; abundance: NA; v_gene: TRBV30; CDR3nt: TGTGCCTGGAGCCGCCGGGGACTAGCTTCCTATGAGCAGTTCTTC; CDR3aa: CAWSRRGLASYEQFF
j_gene: TRBJ1-5; d_gene: NA; abundance: once; v_gene: TRBV4-1; CDR3nt: TGCGCCAGCAGCCAAATTGGAGAGAGCAATCAGCCCCAGCATTTT; CDR3aa: CASSQIGESNQPQHF
j_gene: TRBJ2-2; d_gene: TRBD2; abundance: NA; v_gene: TRBV30; CDR3nt: TGTGCCTGGAGTGTACGACGGACTAGCGGGAGCACCGGGGAGCTGTTTTTT; CDR3aa: CAWSVRRTSGSTGELFF
j_gene: TRBJ2-7; d_gene: NA; abundance: NA; v_gene: TRBV5-1; CDR3nt: TGCGCCACCGGGGATCCGACCCGTCCCTACGAGCAGTACTTC; CDR3aa: CATGDPTRPYEQYF
j_gene: TRBJ2-4; d_gene: NA; abundance: NA; v_gene: TRBV19; CDR3nt: TGTGCCAGTAGGAAGTCCGCACAAAACATTCAGTACTTC; CDR3aa: CASRKSAQNIQYF
j_gene: TRBJ1-2; d_gene: NA; abundance: NA; v_gene: TRBV2; CDR3nt: TGTGCCAGCAGTGAACGAGGGCAGGGTAGTGGCTACACCTTC; CDR3aa: CASSERGQGSGYTF
j_gene: TRBJ2-2; d_gene: TRBD1; abundance: NA; v_gene: TRBV9; CDR3nt: TGTGCCAGCAGCGACCGACAGGGTTCCGGGGAGCTGTTTTTT; CDR3aa: CASSDRQGSGELFF
j_gene: TRBJ2-7; d_gene: TRBD2; abundance: NA; v_gene: TRBV27; CDR3nt: TGTGCCAGCAGTTCCGGGACTAGCGGCTACGAGCAGTACTTC; CDR3aa: CASSSGTSGYEQYF
j_gene: TRBJ2-7; d_gene: NA; abundance: NA; v_gene: TRBV5-1; CDR3nt: TGCGCCAGCAGGCTTCTGTGGGAGGCCCGAAGAGCCTACGAGCAGTACTTC; CDR3aa: CASRLLWEARRAYEQYF
j_gene: TRBJ1-3; d_gene: TRBD1; abundance: NA; v_gene: TRBV9; CDR3nt: TGTGCCAGCAGCGTCGGGACAGGGTCTGGAAACACCATATATTTT; CDR3aa: CASSVGTGSGNTIYF
j_gene: TRBJ2-3; d_gene: TRBD2; abundance: once; v_gene: TRBV7-2; CDR3nt: TGTGCCAGCAGCTTAAGGACTAGCGTCGATACGCAGTATTTT; CDR3aa: CASSLRTSVDTQYF
j_gene: TRBJ1-1; d_gene: NA; abundance: NA; v_gene: TRBV10-3; CDR3nt: TGTGCCATCACAGCGGAGATCTCGGACACTGAAGCTTTCTTT; CDR3aa: CAITAEISDTEAFF
j_gene: TRBJ2-3; d_gene: TRBD1; abundance: NA; v_gene: TRBV10-3; CDR3nt: TGTGCCATCAGTGAAGGGACAGACCTAGATACGCAGTATTTT; CDR3aa: CAISEGTDLDTQYF
j_gene: TRBJ2-3; d_gene: TRBD1; abundance: NA; v_gene: TRBV30; CDR3nt: TGTGCCTGGAGTGTAGTGACAGGGGGCCGGACAGATACGCAGTATTTT; CDR3aa: CAWSVVTGGRTDTQYF
j_gene: TRBJ1-1; d_gene: TRBD1; abundance: NA; v_gene: TRBV27; CDR3nt: TGTGCCAGCAGTTTGGGGGGCGGATCGTTACAGGGGGCTTTCTTT; CDR3aa: CASSLGGGSLQGAFF
j_gene: TRBJ2-1; d_gene: NA; abundance: once; v_gene: TRBV4-1; CDR3nt: TGCGCCAGCAGCCGCAAGGGGGCGGGAGATGTGTTCTTC; CDR3aa: CASSRKGAGDVFF
j_gene: TRBJ1-1; d_gene: NA; abundance: NA; v_gene: TRBV7-2; CDR3nt: TGTGCCAGCAGAACTCAAGGGGGTTTGAACACTGAAGCTTTCTTT; CDR3aa: CASRTQGGLNTEAFF
j_gene: TRBJ1-2; d_gene: NA; abundance: few; v_gene: TRBV11-2; CDR3nt: TGTGCCAGCAGCTTAACGGGGGGTGGGAACTATGGCTACACCTTC; CDR3aa: CASSLTGGGNYGYTF
j_gene: TRBJ1-1; d_gene: NA; abundance: NA; v_gene: TRBV7-9; CDR3nt: TGTGCCAGCAGCTTAGATCCGAACACTGAAGCTTTCTTT; CDR3aa: CASSLDPNTEAFF
j_gene: TRBJ2-7; d_gene: TRBD2; abundance: few; v_gene: TRBV10-3; CDR3nt: TGTGCCATCAGTGCCGGACTAGCGGGAGGCTACGAGCAGTACTTC; CDR3aa: CAISAGLAGGYEQYF
j_gene: TRBJ1-2; d_gene: NA; abundance: NA; v_gene: TRBV7-9; CDR3nt: TGTGCCAGCAGCTCCCCACAGGGATGGTATGGCTACACCTTC; CDR3aa: CASSSPQGWYGYTF
j_gene: TRBJ2-2; d_gene: NA; abundance: NA; v_gene: TRBV5-1; CDR3nt: TGCGCCAGCAGCCCGCCTTACACCGCGAACACCGGGGAGCTGTTTTTT; CDR3aa: CASSPPYTANTGELFF
j_gene: TRBJ1-5; d_gene: TRBD1; abundance: NA; v_gene: TRBV6-5; CDR3nt: TGTGCCAGCAGCCGTGACAGGGACCATCAGCCCCAGCATTTT; CDR3aa: CASSRDRDHQPQHF
j_gene: TRBJ1-2; d_gene: NA; abundance: NA; v_gene: TRBV7-8; CDR3nt: TGTGCCAGCAGCTTAGACAGGTTGAGGAACTATGGCTACACCTTC; CDR3aa: CASSLDRLRNYGYTF
j_gene: TRBJ2-2; d_gene: TRBD2; abundance: NA; v_gene: TRBV7-8; CDR3nt: TGTGCCAGCAGCTTAGGAGGGACTACCTACAGCGGTGGGGAGCTGTTTTTT; CDR3aa: CASSLGGTTYSGGELFF
j_gene: TRBJ1-1; d_gene: NA; abundance: NA; v_gene: TRBV29-1; CDR3nt: TGCAGCGGGGCAGGGAGTACTGAAGCTTTCTTT; CDR3aa: CSGAGSTEAFF
j_gene: TRBJ2-1; d_gene: TRBD1; abundance: once; v_gene: TRBV5-4; CDR3nt: TGTGCCAGTAGGAGGACAGGGGGAATCAATGAGCAGTTCTTC; CDR3aa: CASRRTGGINEQFF
j_gene: TRBJ1-5; d_gene: TRBD1; abundance: few; v_gene: TRBV27; CDR3nt: TGTGCCAGCAGTTTTGGACAGGGTACTCAGCCCCAGCATTTT; CDR3aa: CASSFGQGTQPQHF
j_gene: TRBJ2-3; d_gene: TRBD1; abundance: NA; v_gene: TRBV11-2; CDR3nt: TGTGCCAGCAGCCTGAGACAGGGGGGCGGGACAGATACGCAGTATTTT; CDR3aa: CASSLRQGGGTDTQYF
j_gene: TRBJ2-1; d_gene: NA; abundance: NA; v_gene: TRBV6-5; CDR3nt: TGTGCCAGCAGTCCATATTCCTCCTACAATGAGCAGTTCTTC; CDR3aa: CASSPYSSYNEQFF
j_gene: TRBJ2-7; d_gene: NA; abundance: NA; v_gene: TRBV15; CDR3nt: TGTGCCACCAGCAGAGCCAGGTCGGGTTACGAGCAGTACTTC; CDR3aa: CATSRARSGYEQYF
j_gene: TRBJ1-5; d_gene: NA; abundance: NA; v_gene: TRBV7-2; CDR3nt: TGTGCCAGCAGCTTAGCCCCAGGGTATTTGCAGCCCCAGCATTTT; CDR3aa: CASSLAPGYLQPQHF
j_gene: TRBJ1-1; d_gene: NA; abundance: NA; v_gene: TRBV6-5; CDR3nt: TGTGCCAGCAGTTACGGGGCAGGGGTGAGCACTGAAGCTTTCTTT; CDR3aa: CASSYGAGVSTEAFF
j_gene: TRBJ1-5; d_gene: TRBD1; abundance: NA; v_gene: TRBV4-2; CDR3nt: TGTGCCAGCAGCCAGGGGACAGGGAGCAATCAGCCCCAGCATTTT; CDR3aa: CASSQGTGSNQPQHF
j_gene: TRBJ2-7; d_gene: TRBD2; abundance: NA; v_gene: TRBV5-5; CDR3nt: TGTGCCAGCATGCTAGCGGGAGGCTCCTACGAGCAGTACTTC; CDR3aa: CASMLAGGSYEQYF
j_gene: TRBJ1-1; d_gene: TRBD1; abundance: NA; v_gene: TRBV5-6; CDR3nt: TGTGCCAGCAGCTTGTGGGACAGATACTTGAACACTGAAGCTTTCTTT; CDR3aa: CASSLWDRYLNTEAFF
j_gene: TRBJ1-3; d_gene: NA; abundance: few; v_gene: TRBV4-1; CDR3nt: TGCGCCAGCAGCCAACTACAGGGTGGGATTGTGGGAAACACCATATATTTT; CDR3aa: CASSQLQGGIVGNTIYF
j_gene: TRBJ2-3; d_gene: TRBD2; abundance: NA; v_gene: TRBV27; CDR3nt: TGTGCCAGCAGTCCTACTAGCGGGTTTACAGATACGCAGTATTTT; CDR3aa: CASSPTSGFTDTQYF
j_gene: TRBJ1-5; d_gene: TRBD1; abundance: NA; v_gene: TRBV27; CDR3nt: TGTGCCATCCGGGACAGAGTCAATCAGCCCCAGCATTTT; CDR3aa: CAIRDRVNQPQHF
j_gene: TRBJ2-2; d_gene: NA; abundance: NA; v_gene: TRBV27; CDR3nt: TGTGCCAGCAGTTTACGGGCGGGCGAATGGAGGGCGGGGGAGCTGTTTTTT; CDR3aa: CASSLRAGEWRAGELFF